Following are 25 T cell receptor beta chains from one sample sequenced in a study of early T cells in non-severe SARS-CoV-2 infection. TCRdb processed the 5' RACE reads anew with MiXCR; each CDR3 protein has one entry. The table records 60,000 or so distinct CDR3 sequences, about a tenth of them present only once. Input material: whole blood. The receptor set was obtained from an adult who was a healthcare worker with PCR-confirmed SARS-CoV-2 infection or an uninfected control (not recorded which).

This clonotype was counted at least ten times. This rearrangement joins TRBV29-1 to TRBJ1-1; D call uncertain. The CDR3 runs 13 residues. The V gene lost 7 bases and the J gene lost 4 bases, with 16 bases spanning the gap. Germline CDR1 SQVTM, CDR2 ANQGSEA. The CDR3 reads CSATPGMSTEAFF. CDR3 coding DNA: TGCAGCGCCACCCCGGGAATGAGCACTGAAGCTTTCTTT.

This CDR3 is CSAQSPSGGQETQYF. The CDR3 nucleotides read TGCAGTGCTCAGAGCCCTAGCGGGGGGCAAGAGACCCAGTACTTC. The rearrangement links TRBV20-1 to TRBJ2-5; 11 bases match TRBD2. The CDR3 loop spans 15 amino acids. Germline CDR1 DFQATT, CDR2 SNEGSKA (reference sequence). The V segment lost 5 bases and the J segment 2 bases; nucleotides outside the gene matches: 7.

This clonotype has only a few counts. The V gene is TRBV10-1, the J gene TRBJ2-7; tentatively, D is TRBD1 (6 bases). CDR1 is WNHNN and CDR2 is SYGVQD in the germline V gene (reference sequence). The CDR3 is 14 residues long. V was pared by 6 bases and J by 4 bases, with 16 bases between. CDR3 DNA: TGCGCCAGCAGGGACAGACTAAAAATTTACGAGCAGTACTTC. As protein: CASRDRLKIYEQYF.

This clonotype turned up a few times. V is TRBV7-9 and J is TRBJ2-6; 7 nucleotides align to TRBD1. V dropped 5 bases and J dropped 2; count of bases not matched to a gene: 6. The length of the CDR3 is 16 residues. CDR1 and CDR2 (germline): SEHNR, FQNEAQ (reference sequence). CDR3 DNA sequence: TGTGCCAGCAGCCCCCTAACAGGGGCTGGGGCCAACGTCCTGACTTTC. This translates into CASSPLTGAGANVLTF.

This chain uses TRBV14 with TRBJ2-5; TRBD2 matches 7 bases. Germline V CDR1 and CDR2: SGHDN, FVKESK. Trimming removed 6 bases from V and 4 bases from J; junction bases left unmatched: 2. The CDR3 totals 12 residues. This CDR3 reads CASRSSGETQYF. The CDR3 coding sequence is TGTGCCAGCAGGTCTAGCGGAGAGACCCAGTACTTC.

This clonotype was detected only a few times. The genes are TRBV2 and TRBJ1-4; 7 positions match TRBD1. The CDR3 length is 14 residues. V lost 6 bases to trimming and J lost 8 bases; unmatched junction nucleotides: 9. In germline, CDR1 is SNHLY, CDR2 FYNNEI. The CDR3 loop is CASRATTGEEKLFF. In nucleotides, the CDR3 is TGTGCCAGCAGAGCTACTACAGGGGAAGAAAAACTGTTTTTT.

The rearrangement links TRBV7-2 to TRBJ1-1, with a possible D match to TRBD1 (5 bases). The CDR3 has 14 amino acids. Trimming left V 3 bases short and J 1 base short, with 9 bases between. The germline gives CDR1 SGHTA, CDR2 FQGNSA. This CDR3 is CASSFLRGNTEAFF. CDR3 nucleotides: TGTGCCAGCAGCTTTTTAAGGGGGAACACTGAAGCTTTCTTT.

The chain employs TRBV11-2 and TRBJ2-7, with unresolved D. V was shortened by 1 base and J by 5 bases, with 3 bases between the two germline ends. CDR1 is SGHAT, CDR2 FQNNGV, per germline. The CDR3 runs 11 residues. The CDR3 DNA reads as TGTGCCAGCAGCTTAGCCGACGAGCAGTACTTC. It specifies CASSLADEQYF.

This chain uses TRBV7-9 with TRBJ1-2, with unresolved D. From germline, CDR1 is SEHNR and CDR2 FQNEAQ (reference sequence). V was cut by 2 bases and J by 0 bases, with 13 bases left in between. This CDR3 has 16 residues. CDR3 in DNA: TGTGCCAGCAGCTTAAAGACCGGCACATCTAACTATGGCTACACCTTC. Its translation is CASSLKTGTSNYGYTF.

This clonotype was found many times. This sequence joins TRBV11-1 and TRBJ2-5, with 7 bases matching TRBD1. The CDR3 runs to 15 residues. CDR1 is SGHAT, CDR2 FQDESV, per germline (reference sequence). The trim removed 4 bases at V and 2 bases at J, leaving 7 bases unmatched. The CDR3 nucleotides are TGTGCCAGCAGCTCGCCGGGACAGATTCAAGAGACCCAGTACTTC. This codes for CASSSPGQIQETQYF.

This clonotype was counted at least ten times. The CDR3, as DNA: TGTGCCAGCAGCCCTGCTGGAGAAAAACTGTTTTTT. Amino acid sequence: CASSPAGEKLFF. The chain employs TRBV7-9 and TRBJ1-4; D gene unclear. V was pared by 5 bases and J by 8 bases, with 9 bases between. CDR1 is SEHNR and CDR2 is FQNEAQ in the germline V gene (reference sequence). The CDR3 is 12 amino acids.

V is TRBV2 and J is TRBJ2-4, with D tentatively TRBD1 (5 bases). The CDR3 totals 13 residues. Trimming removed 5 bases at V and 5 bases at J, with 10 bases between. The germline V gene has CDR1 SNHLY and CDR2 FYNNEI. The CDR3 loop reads CASSFGRENIQYF. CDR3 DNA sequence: TGTGCCAGCAGTTTCGGCAGGGAAAACATTCAGTACTTC.

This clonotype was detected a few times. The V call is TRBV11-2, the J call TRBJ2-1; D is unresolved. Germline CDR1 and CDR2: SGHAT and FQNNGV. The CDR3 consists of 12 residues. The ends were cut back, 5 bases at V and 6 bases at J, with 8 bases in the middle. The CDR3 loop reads CASSGMSNEQFF. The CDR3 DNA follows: TGTGCCAGCAGCGGGATGAGCAATGAGCAGTTCTTC.

DNA of the CDR3: TGTGCCAGCAGTTCTGACAACCCTTGGGAGACCCAGTACTTC. Translated: CASSSDNPWETQYF. The chain is built from TRBV12-3 or TRBV12-4 and TRBJ2-5, with D hard to call. The V end lost 4 bases, the J end lost 5 bases, and 14 bases lay between the germline ends. This CDR3 region has 14 residues.

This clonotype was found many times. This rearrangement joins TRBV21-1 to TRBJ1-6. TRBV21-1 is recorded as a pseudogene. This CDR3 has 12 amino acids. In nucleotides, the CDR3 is TGTGCCAGCAAAACAGCTGACTCACCCCTCCACTTT. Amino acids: CASKTADSPLHF.

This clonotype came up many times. CDR3 nucleotides: TGTGCCAGCAGTAAGACTGGCACAGATACGCAGTATTTT. This translates into CASSKTGTDTQYF. The chain recombines TRBV27 with TRBJ2-3; D is undetermined. The CDR3 length is 13 residues. CDR1 and CDR2 (germline): MNHEY, SMNVEV (reference sequence). The V gene lost 5 bases and the J gene lost 1 base, with 7 bases spanning the gap.

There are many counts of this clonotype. CDR3 residues: CASSWAMSREKLFF. The CDR3 DNA follows: TGCGCCAGCAGCTGGGCCATGAGTCGGGAAAAACTGTTTTTT. The chain employs TRBV5-1 and TRBJ1-4; D is ambiguous. Trimming shortened V by 3 bases and J by 8 bases, and 14 bases separated the two germline ends. This CDR3 region has 14 residues. CDR1 SGHRS and CDR2 YFSETQ come from the germline V gene. Using reference TRBV5-1 and TRBJ1-4 for the parts outside the CDR3, the full variable domain is KAGVTQTPRYLIKTRGQQVTLSCSPISGHRSVSWYQQTPGQGLQFLFEYFSETQRNKGNFPGRFSGRQFSNSRSEMNVSTLELGDSALYLCASSWAMSREKLFFGSGTQLSVL.

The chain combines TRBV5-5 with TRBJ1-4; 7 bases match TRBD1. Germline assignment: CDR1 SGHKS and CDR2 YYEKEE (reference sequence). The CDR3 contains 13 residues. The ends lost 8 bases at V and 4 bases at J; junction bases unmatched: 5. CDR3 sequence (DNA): TGTGCCAGTGGACAGGTCGATAATGAAAAACTGTTTTTT. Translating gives CASGQVDNEKLFF.

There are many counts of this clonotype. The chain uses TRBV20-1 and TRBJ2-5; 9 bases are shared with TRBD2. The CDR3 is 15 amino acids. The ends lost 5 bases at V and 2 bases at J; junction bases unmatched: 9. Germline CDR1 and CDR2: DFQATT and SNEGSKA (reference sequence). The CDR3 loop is CSAFSGGSSQETQYF. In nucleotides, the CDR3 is TGCAGTGCTTTTAGCGGGGGATCGTCACAAGAGACCCAGTACTTC.

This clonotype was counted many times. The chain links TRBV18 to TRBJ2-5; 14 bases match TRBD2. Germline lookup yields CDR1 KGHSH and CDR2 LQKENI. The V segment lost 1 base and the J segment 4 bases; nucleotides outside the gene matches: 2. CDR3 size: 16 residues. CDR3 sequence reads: CASSPRTSGGPETQYF. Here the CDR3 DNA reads TGTGCCAGCTCACCACGGACTAGCGGGGGGCCAGAGACCCAGTACTTC. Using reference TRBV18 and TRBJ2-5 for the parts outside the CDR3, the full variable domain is NAGVMQNPRHLVRRRGQEARLRCSPMKGHSHVYWYRQLPEEGLKFMVYLQKENIIDESGMPKERFSAEFPKEGPSILRIQQVVRGDSAAYFCASSPRTSGGPETQYFGPGTRLLVL.

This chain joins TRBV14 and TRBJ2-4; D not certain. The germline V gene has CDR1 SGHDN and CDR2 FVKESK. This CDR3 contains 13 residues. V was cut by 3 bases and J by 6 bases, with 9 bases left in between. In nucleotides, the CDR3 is TGTGCCAGCAGCCACGGACCACCAAACATTCAGTACTTC. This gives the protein CASSHGPPNIQYF.

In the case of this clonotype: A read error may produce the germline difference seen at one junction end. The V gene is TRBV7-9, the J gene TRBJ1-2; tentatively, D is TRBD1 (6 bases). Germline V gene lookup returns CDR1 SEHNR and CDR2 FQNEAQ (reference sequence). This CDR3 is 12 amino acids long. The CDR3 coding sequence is TGTGCCAACAGCACTGGACAGACTGGCTACACCTTC. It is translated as CANSTGQTGYTF.

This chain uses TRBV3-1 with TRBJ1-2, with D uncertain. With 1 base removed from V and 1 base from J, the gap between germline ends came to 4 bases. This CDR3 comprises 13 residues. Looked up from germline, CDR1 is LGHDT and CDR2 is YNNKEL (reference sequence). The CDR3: CASSQAHNYGYTF. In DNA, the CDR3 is TGTGCCAGCAGCCAAGCCCATAACTATGGCTACACCTTC. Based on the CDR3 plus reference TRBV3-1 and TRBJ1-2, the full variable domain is DTAVSQTPKYLVTQMGNDKSIKCEQNLGHDTMYWYKQDSKKFLKIMFSYNNKELIINETVPNRFSPKSPDKAHLNLHINSLELGDSAVYFCASSQAHNYGYTFGSGTRLTVV.

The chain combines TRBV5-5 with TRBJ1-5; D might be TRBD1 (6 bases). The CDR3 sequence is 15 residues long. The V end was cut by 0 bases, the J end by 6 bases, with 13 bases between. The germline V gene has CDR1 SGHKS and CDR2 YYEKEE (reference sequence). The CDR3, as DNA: TGTGCCAGCAGCTTGGATCTGGGGGCAGCTCAGCCCCAGCATTTT. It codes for CASSLDLGAAQPQHF.

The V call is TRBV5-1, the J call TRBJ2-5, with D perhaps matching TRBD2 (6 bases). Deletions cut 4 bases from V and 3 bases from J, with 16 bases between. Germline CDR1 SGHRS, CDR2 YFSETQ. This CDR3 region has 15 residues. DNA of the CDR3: TGCGCCAGCAGCCCTAGGGGTAGCGGAGAAGAGACCCAGTACTTC. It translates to CASSPRGSGEETQYF.